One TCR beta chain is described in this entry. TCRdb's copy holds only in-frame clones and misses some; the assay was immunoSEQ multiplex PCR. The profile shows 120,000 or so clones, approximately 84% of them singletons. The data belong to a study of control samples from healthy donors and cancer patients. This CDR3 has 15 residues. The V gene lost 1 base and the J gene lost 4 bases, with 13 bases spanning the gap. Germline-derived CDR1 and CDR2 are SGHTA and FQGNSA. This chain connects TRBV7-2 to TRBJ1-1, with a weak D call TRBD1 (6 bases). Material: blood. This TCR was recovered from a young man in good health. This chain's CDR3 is CASSLVSGAGTEAFF. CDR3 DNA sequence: TGTGCCAGCAGCTTAGTGTCAGGGGCGGGCACTGAAGCTTTCTTT.